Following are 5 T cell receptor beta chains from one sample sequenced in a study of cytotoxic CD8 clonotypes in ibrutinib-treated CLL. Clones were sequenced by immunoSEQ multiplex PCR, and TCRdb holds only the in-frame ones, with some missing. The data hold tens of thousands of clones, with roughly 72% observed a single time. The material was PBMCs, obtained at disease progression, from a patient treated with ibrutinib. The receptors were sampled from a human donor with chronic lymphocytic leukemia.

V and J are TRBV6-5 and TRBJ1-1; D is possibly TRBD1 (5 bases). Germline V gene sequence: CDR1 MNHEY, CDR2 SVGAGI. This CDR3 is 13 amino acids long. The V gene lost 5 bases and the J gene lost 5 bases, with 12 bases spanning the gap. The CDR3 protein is CASSGYGGTEAFF. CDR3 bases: TGTGCCAGCAGTGGGTACGGGGGGACTGAAGCTTTCTTT.

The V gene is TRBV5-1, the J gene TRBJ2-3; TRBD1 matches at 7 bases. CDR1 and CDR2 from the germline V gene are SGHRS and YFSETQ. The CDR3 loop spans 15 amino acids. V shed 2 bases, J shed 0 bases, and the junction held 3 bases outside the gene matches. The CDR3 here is CASSFGDSSTDTQYF. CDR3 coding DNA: TGCGCCAGCAGCTTTGGGGACAGTAGCACAGATACGCAGTATTTT.

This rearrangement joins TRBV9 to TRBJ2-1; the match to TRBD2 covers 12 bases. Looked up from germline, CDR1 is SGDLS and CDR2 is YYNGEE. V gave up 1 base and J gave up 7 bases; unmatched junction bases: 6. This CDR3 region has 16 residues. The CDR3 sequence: CASSVSGGTSGNEQFF. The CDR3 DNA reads TGTGCCAGCAGCGTAAGTGGGGGGACTAGCGGGAATGAGCAGTTCTTC.

This chain's CDR3 is CASSFNGQGENGYTF. CDR3 DNA: TGCGCCAGCAGCTTCAATGGACAGGGGGAAAATGGCTACACCTTC. V is TRBV5-1 and J is TRBJ1-2; 10 positions agree with TRBD1. Germline-derived CDR1 and CDR2 are SGHRS and YFSETQ. Trimming at V came to 2 bases and at J to 6 bases, leaving 7 bases not matched to a gene. The CDR3 loop spans 15 amino acids.

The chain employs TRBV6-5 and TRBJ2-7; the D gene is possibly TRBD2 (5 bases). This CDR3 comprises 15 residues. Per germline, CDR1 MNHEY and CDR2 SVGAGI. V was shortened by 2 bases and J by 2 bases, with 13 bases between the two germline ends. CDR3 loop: CASSYSLTGTYEQYF. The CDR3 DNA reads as TGTGCCAGCAGTTACAGTTTGACGGGAACCTACGAGCAGTACTTC.